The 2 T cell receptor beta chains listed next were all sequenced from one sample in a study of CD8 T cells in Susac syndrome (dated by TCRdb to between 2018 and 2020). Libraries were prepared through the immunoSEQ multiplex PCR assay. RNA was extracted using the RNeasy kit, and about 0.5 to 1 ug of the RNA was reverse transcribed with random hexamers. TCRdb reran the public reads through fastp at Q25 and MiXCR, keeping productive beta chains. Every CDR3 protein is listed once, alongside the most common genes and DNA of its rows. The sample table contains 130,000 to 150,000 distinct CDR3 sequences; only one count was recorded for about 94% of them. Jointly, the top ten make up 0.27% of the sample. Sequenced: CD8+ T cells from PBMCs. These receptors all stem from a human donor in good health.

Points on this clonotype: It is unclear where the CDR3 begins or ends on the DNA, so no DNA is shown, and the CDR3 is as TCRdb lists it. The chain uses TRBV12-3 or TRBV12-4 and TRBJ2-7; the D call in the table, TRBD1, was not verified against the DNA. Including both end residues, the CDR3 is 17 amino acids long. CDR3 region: CASSSSSRDRETYEQYF.

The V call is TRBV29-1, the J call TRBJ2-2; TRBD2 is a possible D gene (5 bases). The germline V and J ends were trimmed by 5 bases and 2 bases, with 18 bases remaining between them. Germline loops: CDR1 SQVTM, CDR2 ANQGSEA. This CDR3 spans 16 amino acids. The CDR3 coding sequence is TGCAGCGTTTCAAATCTGGGAGCCACTAACACCGGGGAGCTGTTTTTT. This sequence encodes CSVSNLGATNTGELFF.